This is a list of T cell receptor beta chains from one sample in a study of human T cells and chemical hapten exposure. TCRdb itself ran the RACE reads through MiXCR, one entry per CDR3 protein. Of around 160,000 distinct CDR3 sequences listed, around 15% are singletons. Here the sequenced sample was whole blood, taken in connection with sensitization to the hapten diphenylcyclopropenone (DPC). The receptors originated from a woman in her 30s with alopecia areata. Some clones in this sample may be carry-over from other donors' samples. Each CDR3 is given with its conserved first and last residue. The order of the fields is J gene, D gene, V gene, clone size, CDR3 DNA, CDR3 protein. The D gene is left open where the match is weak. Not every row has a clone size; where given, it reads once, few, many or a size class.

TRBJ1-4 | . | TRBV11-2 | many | TGTGCCAGCAGCCGCCGACAGGTGGAAAAACTGTTTTTT | CASSRRQVEKLFF
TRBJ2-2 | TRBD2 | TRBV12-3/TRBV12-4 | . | TGTGCCAGCAGCCCGGGACTAGCGGGGAACACCGGGGAGCTGTTTTTT | CASSPGLAGNTGELFF
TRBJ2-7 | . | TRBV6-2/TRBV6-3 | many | TGTGCCAGCAGTTACAATGCGAGGGGGGCGTTCTACGAGCAGTACTTC | CASSYNARGAFYEQYF
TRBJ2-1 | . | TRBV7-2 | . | TGTGCCAGCAGCGCAGGTTGGAATGAGCAGTTCTTC | CASSAGWNEQFF
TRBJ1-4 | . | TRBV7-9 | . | TGTGCCAGCAGCACCCCTCAGCTGGGGGGGGGTGAAAAACTGTTTTTT | CASSTPQLGGGEKLFF
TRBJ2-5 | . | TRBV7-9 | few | TGTGCCAGCAGCTTGGCAGGGCCCGAGACCCAGTACTTC | CASSLAGPETQYF
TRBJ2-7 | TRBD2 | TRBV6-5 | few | TGTGCCAGCAGTTCTAACCGGGTAGCGGGGGCCTACGAGCAGTACTTC | CASSSNRVAGAYEQYF
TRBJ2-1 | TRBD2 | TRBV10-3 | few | TGTGCCATCAGGGGACTAGACTACAATGAGCAGTTCTTC | CAIRGLDYNEQFF
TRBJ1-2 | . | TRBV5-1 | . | TGCGCCAGCAGCTTGGAAGCTAACTATGGCTACACCTTC | CASSLEANYGYTF
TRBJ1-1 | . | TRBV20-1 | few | TGCAGTGCTAGAGCGCGGGGGCGGACTGAAGCTTTCTTT | CSARARGRTEAFF
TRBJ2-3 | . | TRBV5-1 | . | TGCGCCAGCAGCTTGTCGTCTAGACCTACGCAGTATTTT | CASSLSSRPTQYF